The rows below give T cell receptor beta chains drawn from one sample of a study of spatial heterogeneity in lung cancer. MiXCR, run by TCRdb on the 5' RACE reads, gives a single entry per CDR3 protein. Of 11,000 or so distinct CDR3 sequences listed, roughly 3.7% are singletons. The sample consisted of normal lung tissue next to the tumor, taken at surgery. Source of these receptors: a male donor with early-stage non-small cell lung cancer. Both conserved end residues are part of each CDR3. Fields, in order: D gene, clone size, J gene, V gene, CDR3 protein, CDR3 DNA. The D gene is left open where the match is weak. Some rows mark clone size as missing; the rest say once, few, many or name a class of expanded clone.

D gene: TRBD2; clone size: medium-sized; J gene: TRBJ2-2; V gene: TRBV19; CDR3 protein: CASSTQRGTTGELFF; CDR3 DNA: TGTGCCAGTAGTACTCAGCGGGGAACCACCGGGGAGCTGTTTTTT
D gene: TRBD2; clone size: medium-sized; J gene: TRBJ2-2; V gene: TRBV9; CDR3 protein: CASSVSGSPAGELFF; CDR3 DNA: TGTGCCAGCAGCGTGAGCGGGAGCCCGGCTGGGGAGCTGTTTTTT
D gene: TRBD2; clone size: medium-sized; J gene: TRBJ2-2; V gene: TRBV6-2/TRBV6-3; CDR3 protein: CASKRGGNTGELFF; CDR3 DNA: TGTGCCAGCAAGCGGGGCGGAAACACCGGGGAGCTGTTTTTT
D gene: TRBD2; clone size: medium-sized; J gene: TRBJ2-2; V gene: TRBV29-1; CDR3 protein: CSVEAKREFKRTGELFF; CDR3 DNA: TGCAGCGTTGAGGCCAAGCGGGAGTTCAAAAGGACCGGGGAGCTGTTTTTT
D gene: TRBD2; clone size: many; J gene: TRBJ2-7; V gene: TRBV3-1; CDR3 protein: CASSLLGAGGNEQYF; CDR3 DNA: TGTGCCAGCAGCCTCCTGGGGGCGGGAGGCAACGAGCAGTACTTC
D gene: TRBD2; clone size: many; J gene: TRBJ2-5; V gene: TRBV29-1; CDR3 protein: CSVLRAGGKETQYF; CDR3 DNA: TGCAGCGTCTTAAGGGCGGGGGGGAAAGAGACCCAGTACTTC
D gene: -; clone size: many; J gene: TRBJ1-1; V gene: TRBV7-8; CDR3 protein: CASSLVAGSTEAFF; CDR3 DNA: TGTGCCAGCAGCTTAGTTGCAGGGTCGACTGAAGCTTTCTTT
D gene: TRBD1; clone size: medium-sized; J gene: TRBJ2-7; V gene: TRBV4-3; CDR3 protein: CASSRGTDAYEQYF; CDR3 DNA: TGCGCCAGCAGCCGAGGGACAGATGCCTACGAGCAGTACTTC
D gene: -; clone size: many; J gene: TRBJ2-3; V gene: TRBV3-1; CDR3 protein: CASSPSADTQYF; CDR3 DNA: TGTGCCAGCAGCCCTAGCGCAGATACGCAGTATTTT
D gene: -; clone size: many; J gene: TRBJ2-5; V gene: TRBV20-1; CDR3 protein: CSARVRQETQYF; CDR3 DNA: TGCAGTGCTAGAGTAAGACAAGAGACCCAGTACTTC
D gene: -; clone size: medium-sized; J gene: TRBJ1-1; V gene: TRBV4-2; CDR3 protein: CASSQDVGQNTEAFF; CDR3 DNA: TGTGCCAGCAGCCAAGATGTGGGACAGAACACTGAAGCTTTCTTT
D gene: TRBD1; clone size: -; J gene: TRBJ2-4; V gene: TRBV6-5; CDR3 protein: CASSRDSKNIQYF; CDR3 DNA: TGTGCCAGCAGCCGGGACAGCAAAAACATTCAGTACTTC
D gene: -; clone size: -; J gene: TRBJ1-2; V gene: TRBV7-6; CDR3 protein: CASSLGDYGYTF; CDR3 DNA: TGTGCCAGCAGCTTAGGGGACTATGGCTACACCTTC
D gene: TRBD1; clone size: few; J gene: TRBJ2-2; V gene: TRBV7-9; CDR3 protein: CASRTGAGELFF; CDR3 DNA: TGCGCCAGCAGGACAGGGGCGGGGGAGCTGTTTTTT
D gene: TRBD1; clone size: many; J gene: TRBJ2-5; V gene: TRBV6-5; CDR3 protein: CASSYSPTGSRGTQYF; CDR3 DNA: TGTGCCAGCAGTTACTCGCCGACAGGGAGCCGTGGTACCCAGTACTTC
D gene: -; clone size: many; J gene: TRBJ2-7; V gene: TRBV7-9; CDR3 protein: CASSSRDVKYEQYF; CDR3 DNA: TGTGCCAGCAGCTCCCGGGACGTAAAGTACGAGCAGTACTTC
D gene: TRBD1; clone size: many; J gene: TRBJ2-3; V gene: TRBV20-1; CDR3 protein: CSARDPGQGSIDTQYF; CDR3 DNA: TGCAGTGCTAGAGATCCGGGACAGGGTTCGATTGATACGCAGTATTTT
D gene: TRBD2; clone size: many; J gene: TRBJ2-7; V gene: TRBV11-2; CDR3 protein: CASSLQREGSYEQYF; CDR3 DNA: TGTGCCAGCAGCTTACAGCGGGAGGGCTCCTACGAGCAGTACTTC
D gene: -; clone size: -; J gene: TRBJ1-1; V gene: TRBV6-6; CDR3 protein: CASSFHRGAIGFPEAFF; CDR3 DNA: TGTGCCAGCAGTTTCCACCGAGGGGCTATAGGCTTCCCTGAAGCTTTCTTT
D gene: TRBD1; clone size: medium-sized; J gene: TRBJ2-2; V gene: TRBV7-7; CDR3 protein: CASSPLSPPGQGNTGELFF; CDR3 DNA: TGTGCTAGCAGCCCGTTATCTCCACCGGGACAGGGGAACACCGGGGAGCTGTTTTTT
D gene: -; clone size: many; J gene: TRBJ1-2; V gene: TRBV7-9; CDR3 protein: CASSLAQVYGYTF; CDR3 DNA: TGTGCCAGCAGCTTAGCGCAGGTCTATGGCTACACCTTC
D gene: TRBD2; clone size: -; J gene: TRBJ2-3; V gene: TRBV4-3; CDR3 protein: CASSQEGAGEGDTQYF; CDR3 DNA: TGCGCCAGCAGCCAAGAAGGAGCGGGAGAAGGGGATACGCAGTATTTT
D gene: -; clone size: few; J gene: TRBJ2-1; V gene: TRBV11-1; CDR3 protein: CASNKPGTPQFF; CDR3 DNA: TGTGCCAGCAACAAACCCGGGACTCCTCAGTTCTTC
D gene: -; clone size: medium-sized; J gene: TRBJ1-1; V gene: TRBV12-3/TRBV12-4; CDR3 protein: CASSLRVSEAFF; CDR3 DNA: TGTGCCAGCAGTCTCCGTGTGTCAGAAGCTTTCTTT
D gene: -; clone size: medium-sized; J gene: TRBJ1-6; V gene: TRBV29-1; CDR3 protein: CSVAETANSPLHF; CDR3 DNA: TGCAGCGTTGCTGAGACAGCGAATTCACCCCTCCACTTT
D gene: TRBD2; clone size: many; J gene: TRBJ2-1; V gene: TRBV6-5; CDR3 protein: CASSPGSGGSYNEQFF; CDR3 DNA: TGTGCCAGCAGCCCCGGTAGCGGGGGGTCCTACAATGAGCAGTTCTTC
D gene: TRBD1; clone size: many; J gene: TRBJ2-3; V gene: TRBV11-2; CDR3 protein: CASSPDRGPTDTQYF; CDR3 DNA: TGTGCCAGCAGCCCGGACAGGGGGCCCACAGATACGCAGTATTTT
D gene: -; clone size: many; J gene: TRBJ1-4; V gene: TRBV6-1; CDR3 protein: CASRRDEKLFF; CDR3 DNA: TGTGCCAGCCGACGGGATGAAAAACTGTTTTTT